One and the same sample provided the 3 T cell receptor beta chains below, sequenced in a study of T-cell reconstitution after alpha-beta-depleted transplantation in children. Unique molecular identifiers were incorporated into the prepared TCRbeta library. TCRdb reprocessed the PCR reads with MiXCR, giving one entry per CDR3 protein. The top ten clones hold under 1.2% of a sample with about 640,000 distinct CDR3 sequences, 16% of them seen once. The specimen was PBMCs from the stem cell graft donor, collected from the stem cell graft. The receptors stem from a human donor who donated a stem cell graft to a child with acute myeloid leukemia.

This clonotype was observed at least ten times. V usage is TRBV12-3 or TRBV12-4 and J usage is TRBJ2-7; no reliable D call. The CDR3 is made up of 10 amino acids. V dropped 8 bases and J dropped 3 bases, with 5 bases sitting between them. CDR3 residues: CASSFYEQYV. The CDR3 region has the DNA TGTGCCAGCTCCTTCTACGAGCAGTACGTC.

The chain employs TRBV7-3 and TRBJ1-2; D is unclear. Trimming shortened V by 1 base and J by 6 bases, and 12 bases separated the two germline ends. Looked up from germline, CDR1 is SGHTA and CDR2 is FQGTGA. The CDR3 has 14 residues. CDR3 amino acids: CASSLRDDRDGYTF. CDR3 nucleotides: TGTGCCAGCAGCTTAAGAGACGACCGGGATGGCTACACCTTC.

Many counts were recorded for this clonotype. The junction and the germline gene differ at one end; a read error may be behind it. J is TRBJ2-1 and V is TRBV10-3; the D gene is possibly TRBD1 (6 bases). CDR1 is ENHRY, CDR2 SYGVKD, per germline. CDR3 length: 16 residues. This CDR3 is CAISESGQTSYNEQFF. The CDR3 DNA reads TGTGCCATCAGCGAGTCAGGACAGACGTCCTACAATGAGCAGTTCTTC.